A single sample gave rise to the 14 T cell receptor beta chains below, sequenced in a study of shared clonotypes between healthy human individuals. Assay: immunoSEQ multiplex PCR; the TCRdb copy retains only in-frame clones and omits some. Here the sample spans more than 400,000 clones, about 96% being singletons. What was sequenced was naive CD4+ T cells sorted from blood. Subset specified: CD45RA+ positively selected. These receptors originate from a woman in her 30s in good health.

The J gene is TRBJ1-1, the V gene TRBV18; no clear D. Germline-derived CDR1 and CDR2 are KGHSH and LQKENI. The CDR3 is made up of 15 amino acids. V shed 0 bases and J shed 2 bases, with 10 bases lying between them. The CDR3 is CASSPPAGYNTEAFF. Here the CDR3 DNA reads TGTGCCAGCTCACCACCGGCGGGCTACAACACTGAAGCTTTCTTT.

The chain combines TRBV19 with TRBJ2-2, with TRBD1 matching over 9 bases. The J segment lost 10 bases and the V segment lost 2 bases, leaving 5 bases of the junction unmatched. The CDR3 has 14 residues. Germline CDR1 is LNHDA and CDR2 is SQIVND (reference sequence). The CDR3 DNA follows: TGTGCCAGTAGTATAAACAGGGGGCGCGTGGAGCTGTTTTTT. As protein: CASSINRGRVELFF.

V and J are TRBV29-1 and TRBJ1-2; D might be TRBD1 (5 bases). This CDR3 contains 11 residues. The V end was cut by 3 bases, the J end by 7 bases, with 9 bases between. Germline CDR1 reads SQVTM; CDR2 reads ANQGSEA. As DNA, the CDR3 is TGCAGCGTTGAGACAGACCCTGGCTACACCTTC. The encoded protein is CSVETDPGYTF. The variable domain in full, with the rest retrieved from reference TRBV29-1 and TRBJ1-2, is SAVISQKPSRDICQRGTSLTIQCQVDSQVTMMFWYRQQPGQSLTLIATANQGSEATYESGFVIDKFPISRPNLTFSTLTVSNMSPEDSSIYLCSVETDPGYTFGSGTRLTVV.

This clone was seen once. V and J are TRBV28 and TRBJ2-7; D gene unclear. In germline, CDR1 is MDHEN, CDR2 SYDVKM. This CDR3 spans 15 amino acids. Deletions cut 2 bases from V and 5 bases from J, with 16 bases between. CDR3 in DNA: TGTGCCAGCAGTTTAGAGGCTACCTCGGGCGACGAGCAGTACTTC. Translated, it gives CASSLEATSGDEQYF.

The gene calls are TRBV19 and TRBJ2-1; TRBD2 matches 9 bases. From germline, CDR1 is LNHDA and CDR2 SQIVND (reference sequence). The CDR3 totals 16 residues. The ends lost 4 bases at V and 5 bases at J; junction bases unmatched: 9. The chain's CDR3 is CASSTMGLAVDNEQFF. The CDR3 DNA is TGTGCCAGTAGTACCATGGGACTAGCTGTTGACAATGAGCAGTTCTTC.

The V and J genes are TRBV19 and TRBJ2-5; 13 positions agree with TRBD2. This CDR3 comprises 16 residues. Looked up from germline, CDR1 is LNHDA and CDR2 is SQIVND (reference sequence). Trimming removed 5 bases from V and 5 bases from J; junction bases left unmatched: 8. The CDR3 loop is CASSPTSGRARETQYF. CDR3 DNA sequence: TGTGCCAGTAGTCCCACTAGCGGGAGGGCCCGGGAGACCCAGTACTTC. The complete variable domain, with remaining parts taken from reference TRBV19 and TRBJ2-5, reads DGGITQSPKYLFRKEGQNVTLSCEQNLNHDAMYWYRQDPGQGLRLIYYSQIVNDFQKGDIAEGYSVSREKKESFPLTVTSAQKNPTAFYLCASSPTSGRARETQYFGPGTRLLVL.

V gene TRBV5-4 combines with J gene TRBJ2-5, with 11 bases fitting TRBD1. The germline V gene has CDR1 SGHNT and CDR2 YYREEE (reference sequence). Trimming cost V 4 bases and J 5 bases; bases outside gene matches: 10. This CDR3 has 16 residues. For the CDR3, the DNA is TGTGCCAGCAGCATCCGGACAGGGGGCGCGGAGGAGACCCAGTACTTC. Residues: CASSIRTGGAEETQYF.

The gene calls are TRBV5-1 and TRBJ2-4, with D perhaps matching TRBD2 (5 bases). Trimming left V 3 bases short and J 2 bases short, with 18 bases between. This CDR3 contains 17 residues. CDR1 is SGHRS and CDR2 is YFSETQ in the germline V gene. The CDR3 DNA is TGCGCCAGCAGCTCGCGGACGGATGCTAGCTCCAAAAACATTCAGTACTTC. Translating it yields CASSSRTDASSKNIQYF.

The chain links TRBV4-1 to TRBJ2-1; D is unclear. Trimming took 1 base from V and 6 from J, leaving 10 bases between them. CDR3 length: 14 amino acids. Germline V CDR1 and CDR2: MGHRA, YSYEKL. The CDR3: CASSQVLLANEQFF. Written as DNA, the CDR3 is TGCGCCAGCAGCCAAGTCTTACTCGCCAATGAGCAGTTCTTC.

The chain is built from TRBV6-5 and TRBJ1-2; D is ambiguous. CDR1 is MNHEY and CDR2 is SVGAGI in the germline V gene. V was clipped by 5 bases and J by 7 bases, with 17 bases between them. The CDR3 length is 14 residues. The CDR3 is CASSKRRTQGGYTF. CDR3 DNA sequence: TGTGCCAGCAGTAAAAGGAGGACCCAAGGTGGCTACACCTTC.

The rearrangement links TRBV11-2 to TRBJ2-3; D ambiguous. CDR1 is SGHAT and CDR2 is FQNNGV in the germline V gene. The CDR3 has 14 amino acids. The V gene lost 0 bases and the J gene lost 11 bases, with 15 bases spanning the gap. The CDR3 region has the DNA TGTGCCAGCAGCTTAGACGTTTCGGTGGTAGGGCAGTATTTT. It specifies CASSLDVSVVGQYF.

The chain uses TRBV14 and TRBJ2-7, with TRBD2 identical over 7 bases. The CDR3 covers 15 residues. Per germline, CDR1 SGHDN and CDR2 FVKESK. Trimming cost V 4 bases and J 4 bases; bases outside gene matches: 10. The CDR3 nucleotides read TGTGCCAGCAGCCTTTACGGGAGGAATCGGTACGAGCAGTACTTC. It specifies CASSLYGRNRYEQYF.

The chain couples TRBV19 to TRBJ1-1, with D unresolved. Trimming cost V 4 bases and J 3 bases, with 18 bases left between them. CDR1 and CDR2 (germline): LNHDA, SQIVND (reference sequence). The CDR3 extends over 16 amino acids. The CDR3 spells CASSTTLNPTHTEAFF. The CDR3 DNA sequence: TGTGCCAGTAGTACCACCCTTAACCCGACGCACACTGAAGCTTTCTTT. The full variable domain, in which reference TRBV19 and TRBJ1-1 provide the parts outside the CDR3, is DGGITQSPKYLFRKEGQNVTLSCEQNLNHDAMYWYRQDPGQGLRLIYYSQIVNDFQKGDIAEGYSVSREKKESFPLTVTSAQKNPTAFYLCASSTTLNPTHTEAFFGQGTRLTVV.

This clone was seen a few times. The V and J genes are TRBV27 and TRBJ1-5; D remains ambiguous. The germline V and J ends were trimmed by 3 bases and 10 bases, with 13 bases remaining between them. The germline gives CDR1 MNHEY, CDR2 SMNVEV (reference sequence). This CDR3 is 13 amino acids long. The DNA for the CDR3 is TGTGCCAGCAGTTTGGGCCCTGGCCTACCCCAGCATTTT. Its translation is CASSLGPGLPQHF.